The rows below give T cell receptor beta chains drawn from one sample of a study of regulatory T cells in long-lasting Graves disease. MiXCR, run by TCRdb on the multiplex PCR reads, gives a single entry per CDR3 protein. Seen here are 360,000 or so distinct CDR3 sequences, 12% observed once, and the top ten hold under 20%. This same sample was also taken into another study, of T cells in Graves' hyperthyroidism and ophthalmopathy.

This specimen consisted of peripheral blood mononuclear cells (PBMCs), obtained at new diagnosis, from a patient treated with antithyroid drugs. The receptors stem from a woman under 30 with Graves disease. The CDR3 runs from the conserved cysteine through the conserved F or W. Fields, in order: V gene, CDR3 protein.

V gene: TRBV20-1; CDR3 protein: CSWVVGGSQETQYF
V gene: TRBV20-1; CDR3 protein: CSALRASGMSEQFF
V gene: TRBV19; CDR3 protein: CASTKDSATNEKLFF
V gene: TRBV6-5; CDR3 protein: CASSLPGRTNTGELFF
V gene: TRBV28; CDR3 protein: CASSPVAGGGHQPQHF
V gene: TRBV5-1; CDR3 protein: CASSPGPGIEAFF
V gene: TRBV19; CDR3 protein: CASSIANSYNEQFF
V gene: TRBV6-1; CDR3 protein: CASSRVVPTNEKLFF
V gene: TRBV12-3/TRBV12-4; CDR3 protein: CASSLRTVPNYGYTF
V gene: TRBV20-1; CDR3 protein: CSARDPSEFYNEQFF